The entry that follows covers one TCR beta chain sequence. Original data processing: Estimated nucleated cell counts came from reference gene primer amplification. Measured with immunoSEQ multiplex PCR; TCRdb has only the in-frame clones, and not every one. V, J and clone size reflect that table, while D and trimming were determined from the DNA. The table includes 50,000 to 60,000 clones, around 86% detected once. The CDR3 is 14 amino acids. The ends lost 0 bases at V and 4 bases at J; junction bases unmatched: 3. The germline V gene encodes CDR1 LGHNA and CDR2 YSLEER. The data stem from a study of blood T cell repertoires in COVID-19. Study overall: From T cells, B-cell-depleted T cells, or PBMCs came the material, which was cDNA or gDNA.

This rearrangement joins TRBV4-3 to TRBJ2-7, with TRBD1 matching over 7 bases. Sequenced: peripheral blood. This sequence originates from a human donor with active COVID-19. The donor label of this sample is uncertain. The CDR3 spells CASSQDPGGYEQYF. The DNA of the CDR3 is TGCGCCAGCAGCCAAGATCCAGGGGGATACGAGCAGTACTTC.